Each of the 13 T cell receptor beta chains below was sequenced from the same sample in a study of tumor-infiltrating lymphocytes in localized non-small cell lung cancer. Profiling relied on immunoSEQ multiplex PCR, and the TCRdb table lists in-frame clones only, not all of them. The table includes around 9,800 clones, around four fifths detected once. Material: lung tumor tissue. These receptors all come from a human donor with non-small cell lung cancer.

The rearrangement uses TRBV5-6 and TRBJ2-6; either TRBD1 or TRBD2 may supply D (5 bases each). CDR3 length: 18 residues. The germline V gene has CDR1 SGHDT and CDR2 YYEEEE. Trimming took off 4 bases at V and 0 bases at J, with 17 bases between the two ends. The CDR3 DNA is TGTGCCAGCAGCCTCCGGGGCAGGAGTATCTCTGGGGCCAACGTCCTGACTTTC. This translates into CASSLRGRSISGANVLTF.

A remark on this clone: The sample carries other DNA sequences with the same CDR3. V usage is TRBV10-3 and J usage is TRBJ1-5; no reliable D call. The V gene lost 2 bases and the J gene lost 0 bases, with 8 bases spanning the gap. The CDR3 consists of 15 residues. The germline V gene has CDR1 ENHRY and CDR2 SYGVKD. CDR3 sequence reads: CAISEGRNSNQPQHF. In DNA form, the CDR3 reads TGTGCCATCAGTGAGGGCCGCAATAGCAATCAGCCCCAGCATTTT.

The V gene is TRBV29-1, the J gene TRBJ1-4; D remains unclear. The CDR3 length is 11 residues. V lost 7 bases to trimming and J lost 4 bases, with 7 bases between them. Germline values: CDR1 SQVTM, CDR2 ANQGSEA. CDR3 nucleotides: TGCAGCGGGTTACTTAATGAAAAACTGTTTTTT. Protein sequence: CSGLLNEKLFF.

The CDR3 spells CAWRSGQRANYGYTF. The CDR3 nucleotides read TGTGCCTGGAGATCCGGACAGCGAGCTAACTATGGCTACACCTTC. The chain recombines TRBV30 with TRBJ1-2; a weak D match, TRBD1 (6 bases). CDR3 size: 15 residues. Germline CDR1 is GTSNPN and CDR2 is SVGIG (reference sequence). Trimming shortened V by 3 bases and J by 0 bases, and 14 bases separated the two germline ends. Full variable domain (missing parts from reference TRBV30 and TRBJ1-2): SQTIHQWPATLVQPVGSPLSLECTVEGTSNPNLYWYRQAAGRGLQLLFYSVGIGQISSEVPQNLSASRPQDRQFILSSKKLLLSDSGFYLCAWRSGQRANYGYTFGSGTRLTVV.

The chain has TRBV10-3 and TRBJ2-1, with TRBD1 matching 7 bases. This CDR3 spans 15 amino acids. Germline V lookup: CDR1 ENHRY, CDR2 SYGVKD. Germline trimming cut 5 bases from V and 2 bases from J; bases unmatched to any gene: 6. The CDR3 nucleotides are TGTGCCATCAGTTCCCCGGGGACAGCCTACAATGAGCAGTTCTTC. This codes for CAISSPGTAYNEQFF.

The chain couples TRBV18 to TRBJ1-2; 8 nucleotides line up with TRBD1. V was pared by 4 bases and J by 3 bases, with 10 bases of the junction left unmatched. CDR1 and CDR2 from the germline V gene are KGHSH and LQKENI. The CDR3 covers 16 residues. CDR3 bases: TGTGCCAGCTCACGACAGGGGCTTCGGGCGGACTATGGCTACACCTTC. Its protein is CASSRQGLRADYGYTF.

V and J are TRBV19 and TRBJ2-7; perhaps D is TRBD1 or TRBD2 (5 bases each). The V gene's germline CDR1 is LNHDA and CDR2 SQIVND (reference sequence). The CDR3 extends over 15 amino acids. V was clipped by 1 base and J by 2 bases, with 12 bases between them. The CDR3 DNA reads as TGTGCCAGTAGTATAGGAAATCGGGGCACCTACGAGCAGTACTTC. Encoded protein: CASSIGNRGTYEQYF.

The sample holds a few counts of this clone. The chain uses TRBV5-4 and TRBJ1-1; the D is unclear. The V end was cut by 0 bases, the J end by 4 bases, with 10 bases between. The CDR3 length is 14 residues. CDR1 and CDR2 (germline): SGHNT, YYREEE (reference sequence). The CDR3 protein is CASSLEWITTEAFF. The CDR3 DNA follows: TGTGCCAGCAGCTTGGAGTGGATTACCACTGAAGCTTTCTTT. The full variable domain, with the rest looked up from reference TRBV5-4 and TRBJ1-1, is ETGVTQSPTHLIKTRGQQVTLRCSSQSGHNTVSWYQQALGQGPQFIFQYYREEENGRGNFPPRFSGLQFPNYSSELNVNALELDDSALYLCASSLEWITTEAFFGQGTRLTVV.

The J gene is TRBJ1-5, the V gene TRBV6-1; tentatively, D is TRBD1 (6 bases). V shed 4 bases and J shed 3 bases, with 13 bases lying between them. Germline CDR1 and CDR2: MNHNS and SASEGT. The CDR3 covers 15 residues. CDR3 loop: CASSVETGHNQPQHF. As DNA, the CDR3 is TGTGCCAGCAGTGTGGAGACAGGCCACAATCAGCCCCAGCATTTT.

The rearrangement joins TRBV7-9 to TRBJ1-6; tentatively, D is TRBD1 (5 bases). Germline V gene data show CDR1 as SEHNR and CDR2 as FQNEAQ (reference sequence). The CDR3 covers 15 residues. V was clipped by 6 bases and J by 7 bases, with 16 bases between them. The DNA of the CDR3 is TGTGCCAGCAGGTCCCCTGTCTCAGGGAATTCACCCCTCCACTTT. The encoded protein is CASRSPVSGNSPLHF.

DNA of the CDR3: TGTGCCAGTAGACCCACAGGGGGCAAGGGTGAAGCTTTCTTT. This codes for CASRPTGGKGEAFF. V is TRBV19 and J is TRBJ1-1; 9 positions agree with TRBD1. The CDR3 loop spans 14 amino acids. With V trimmed by 6 bases and J by 7 bases, 9 bases remained unmatched. Per germline, CDR1 LNHDA and CDR2 SQIVND (reference sequence).

Here the CDR3 DNA reads TGTGCCACCAGCAGCCCGGACTTTCAAGAGACCCAGTACTTC. Translation gives CATSSPDFQETQYF. The chain carries TRBV15 and TRBJ2-5, with D perhaps matching TRBD2 (5 bases). The CDR3 runs to 14 residues. V was clipped by 3 bases and J by 2 bases, with 10 bases between them. In germline, CDR1 is LNHNV, CDR2 YYDKDF (reference sequence). Together with reference TRBV15 and TRBJ2-5, the CDR3 gives the full variable domain: DAMVIQNPRYQVTQFGKPVTLSCSQTLNHNVMYWYQQKSSQAPKLLFHYYDKDFNNEADTPDNFQSRRPNTSFCFLDIRSPGLGDTAMYLCATSSPDFQETQYFGPGTRLLVL.

The chain has TRBV27 and TRBJ2-4; D not resolved. V lost 4 bases and J 7 bases, leaving 11 bases between the germline ends. The CDR3 has 13 amino acids. Germline V lookup: CDR1 MNHEY, CDR2 SMNVEV (reference sequence). In DNA form, the CDR3 reads TGTGCCAGCAGTTCCTCGGCTTGGAACATTCAGTACTTC. This codes for CASSSSAWNIQYF.